The present T cell receptor beta chain was sequenced within a study of cytomegalovirus exposure and HLA in healthy donors. The PCR contained 60 Vbeta and 13 Jbeta primers. The table came from immunoSEQ multiplex PCR; TCRdb's copy has only in-frame clones and leaves some out. The repertoire holds 130,000 to 150,000 clones, about three quarters seen once, with 6.5% to 7% in the top ten. This clone was detected only a few times. Germline lookup yields CDR1 SNHLY and CDR2 FYNNEI. The CDR3 runs to 15 residues. Trimming took 6 bases from V and 2 from J; bases not matched to a gene: 8. The clonotype originates from a man aged 40-50 years in good health and CMV-seropositive. The chain links TRBV2 to TRBJ2-7, with 9 bases aligning to TRBD2. The sequencing sample was made of PBMCs. The CDR3 loop is CASRARTSVTYEQYF. DNA of the CDR3: TGTGCCAGCAGAGCGAGGACTAGCGTGACCTACGAGCAGTACTTC.